Listed here is a single T cell receptor (beta chain). It has no known antigen specificity. It has no much larger one-base neighbor in the sample; base qualities were not kept. The data were taken from a study of beta chain features in type 1 diabetes (dated by TCRdb to the late 2010s). Background on the whole study: No differences in mean age, gender distribution, total cell number or subset yield were found between patients and healthy donors. A total of about 100,000,000 sorted cells were examined across all samples, and RNA yield correlated strongly with the number of cells per subset. In the study, TCRB repertoires of sorted circulating CD4+ T cell subsets from recently diagnosed type 1 diabetes patients were compared with those of matched healthy donors. Naive and central memory subsets were obtained from all 28 donors, but regulatory and stem cell-like memory subsets were isolated from only 8 patients and 8 healthy donors.

The entire amount of isolated RNA was reverse transcribed using the High Capacity cDNA Reverse Transcription Kit, so the sequenced TCRB transcripts were expressed ones. Naive, central memory and regulatory T cell samples underwent deep immunoSEQ sequencing, averaging approximately 3.5 million total reads per sample. Sorted cells were lysed in RLT buffer and RNA was extracted with DNase-treated RNeasy Micro or Mini kits, depending on cell number. To prevent cross-contamination, each cell subset was processed individually, whereas patient and healthy donor samples were processed jointly. Using the immunoSEQ multiplex PCR, TCRB sequences were amplified from cDNA into 87-bp fragments spanning the CDR3 region. Sequencing of the amplicons was performed on the Illumina HiSeq platform. Concerning the study's data processing: PCR bias was computationally corrected using synthetic template baselines, reads within Hamming distance 2 were collapsed, and singletons that could not be merged were discarded. By aligning reads against IMGT, V, D and J genes, CDR3 length, and insertions or deletions at six rearrangement sites were assigned. Within each subset, clonotype counts were normalized to sorted cell number, and only after that were true diversity and Gini coefficients computed with the tcR R package. The overlap coefficient, calculated on TCRB nucleotide sequences, was used to measure repertoire sharing. Out-of-frame TCRB sequences from naive cells were analyzed to stand in for the pre-selection repertoire. Imported from immuneACCESS, the table was reduced by TCRdb to in-frame sequences with V and J called. These copies leave out some clones; in studies compared against another copy, an unresolved V gene accounts for under half, and the cause of the remainder is not known. D and trimming come from the DNA, and the V and J calls and clone size come from that table. The sample records roughly 330,000 clones, less than 15% of which are singletons. Of the sample, 0.013% to 0.015% falls within the top ten clones.

Each donor gave one peripheral blood draw, averaging about 120 mL, which was collected into heparinised tubes. A BD FACSAria II and a panel including CD45RO, CCR7, CD25, CD127, CD95 and CD27 were used to sort naive, central memory, regulatory and stem cell-like memory CD4+ T cells. Purity was above 95% for every sorted population. PBMCs were isolated immediately by Lymphoprep density gradient centrifugation and stained directly without culture. So that batch effects would be minimized, each experiment stained and sorted samples in pairs, pairing one healthy donor with one patient. CDR1 SNHLY and CDR2 FYNNEI were looked up in the germline V gene. Between the V and J ends, shortened by 5 bases and 1 base respectively, the junction contains 11 bases. The CDR3, from cysteine to phenylalanine, totals 14 residues. Only CDR3 DNA is held: 42 bases, read in frame from base 1. What the authors observed across the whole study: In all four CD4+ subsets, TCRB CDR3 length was moderately but significantly shorter in type 1 diabetes patients. Because small numbers of individuals were included in the HLA sub-analyses, any influence of HLA type on TCRB rearrangement was left unresolved. Sequencing cDNA rather than genomic DNA could over-represent highly expressing activated cells, although activation and CD3 levels did not differ between groups. Naive, central memory and regulatory TCRB repertoires appeared more similar among patients than among healthy donors. PCR might favor shorter templates, but patient and control samples were amplified and corrected together, so any skew would affect both groups equally. At VDJ recombination sites, type 1 diabetes patients had fewer insertions and more deleted nucleotides, which implies abnormalities in thymic rearrangement.

The chain is assembled from TRBV2 and TRBJ1-1; possibly the D gene is TRBD1, per 6 matching bases. The material sequenced was naive CD4+ T cells from blood. Per the publication, the cell subset or site label means: true naive CD4+ T cells. The source of this sequence is a woman aged 18-35 years with type 1 diabetes. The DNA sequence is as follows: TGTGCCAGCAGTTCAGGGGATTCGAACACTGAAGCTTTCTTT. It translates as CASSSGDSNTEAFF. Here the CDR3 is joined to the reference TRBV2 and TRBJ1-1 genes, and the full variable domain is: EPEVTQTPSHQVTQMGQEVILRCVPISNHLYFYWYRQILGQKVEFLVSFYNNEISEKSEIFDDQFSVERPDGSNFTLKIRSTKLEDSAMYFCASSSGDSNTEAFFGQGTRLTVV.